Following are 21 T cell receptor beta chains from one sample sequenced in a study of shared clonotypes between healthy human individuals. CD8 cells regarded as naive lacked CD45RO, were positively chosen for CCR7, and omitted terminally differentiated effector memory CD45RA+ cells. Sequencing was performed with immunoSEQ multiplex PCR; in TCRdb, only in-frame clones are kept and a portion is missing. Of more than 2 million clones listed, about 93% are singletons. The specimen was naive CD8+ T cells from PBMCs. These TCRs come from a man between 18 and 29 years old in good health. Some clones in this sample may be carry-over from other donors' samples.

This chain connects TRBV6-4 to TRBJ1-2, with no clear D. V was clipped by 10 bases and J by 8 bases, with 8 bases between them. The germline V gene encodes CDR1 MRHNA and CDR2 SNTAGT. This CDR3 has 9 amino acids. The CDR3 loop is CATRLGYTF. CDR3 coding DNA: TGTGCCACCAGACTGGGCTACACCTTC.

V usage is TRBV14 and J usage is TRBJ2-3; TRBD2 matches 9 bases. This CDR3 spans 17 amino acids. V gave up 1 base and J gave up 4 bases; unmatched junction bases: 9. The germline V gene has CDR1 SGHDN and CDR2 FVKESK. The CDR3 DNA reads as TGTGCCAGCAGCCAAGCCCTAGCGGGAAATCTCGCAGATACGCAGTATTTT. As protein: CASSQALAGNLADTQYF.

The rearrangement links TRBV25-1 to TRBJ2-5, with D perhaps TRBD1 or TRBD2 (5 bases each). Trimming shortened V by 6 bases and J by 1 base, and 12 bases separated the two germline ends. CDR1 MGHDK and CDR2 SYGVNS come from the germline V gene. The CDR3 contains 14 residues. DNA for the CDR3: TGTGCCAGCAGGGGAGACAGACCCCAAGAGACCCAGTACTTC. Residues: CASRGDRPQETQYF.

V and J are TRBV2 and TRBJ1-5, with D perhaps matching TRBD1 (6 bases). The ends were cut back, 1 base at V and 0 bases at J, with 16 bases in the middle. The CDR3 extends over 18 amino acids. From germline, CDR1 is SNHLY and CDR2 FYNNEI. The CDR3 here is CASSEDGQHLYSNQPQHF. The DNA of the CDR3 is TGTGCCAGCAGTGAAGACGGACAGCACCTCTATAGCAATCAGCCCCAGCATTTT.

The genes are TRBV5-4 and TRBJ2-7; D may be TRBD1 or TRBD2 (5 bases each). This CDR3 has 16 amino acids. V was pared by 4 bases and J by 0 bases, with 17 bases between. CDR1 is SGHNT and CDR2 is YYREEE in the germline V gene (reference sequence). CDR3 region: CASSHQPGRPSYEQYF. CDR3 coding DNA: TGTGCCAGCAGCCACCAACCGGGACGGCCCTCCTACGAGCAGTACTTC.

This clone was seen a single time. The rearrangement links TRBV10-2 to TRBJ2-7, with 11 bases lining up with TRBD2. This CDR3 is built from 16 residues. The trim removed 4 bases at V and 9 bases at J, leaving 14 bases unmatched. Per germline, CDR1 WSHSY and CDR2 SAAADI. Here the CDR3 reads CASSATSGMDPNGQYF. CDR3 in DNA: TGCGCCAGCAGTGCGACTAGCGGGATGGACCCCAATGGGCAGTACTTC.

The CDR3 coding sequence is TGTGCCAGTAGTATAGATGGGACAGGTACTGAAGCTTTCTTT. Its protein is CASSIDGTGTEAFF. The chain is built from TRBV19 and TRBJ1-1, with 8 positions matching TRBD1. CDR3 length equals 14 residues. Germline values: CDR1 LNHDA, CDR2 SQIVND (reference sequence). The trim removed 0 bases at V and 5 bases at J, leaving 2 bases unmatched.

This chain links TRBV7-2 with TRBJ1-1; TRBD1 might be the D (5 bases). Germline CDR1 is SGHTA and CDR2 is FQGNSA. CDR3 length: 15 residues. V was trimmed by 3 bases and J by 8 bases, leaving 19 bases between them. The CDR3 loop is CASSFPSGRGGEAFF. CDR3 nucleotides: TGTGCCAGCAGCTTTCCCTCGGGGCGGGGCGGGGAAGCTTTCTTT.

V is TRBV7-9 and J is TRBJ1-2; 7 nucleotides align to TRBD1. The CDR3 has 12 residues. J was trimmed by 11 bases and V by 5 bases; bases with no gene match: 8. Germline lookup yields CDR1 SEHNR and CDR2 FQNEAQ (reference sequence). The CDR3 sequence is CASSPGGVKYTF. CDR3 sequence (DNA): TGTGCCAGCAGCCCAGGGGGGGTCAAGTACACCTTC.

This rearrangement joins TRBV19 to TRBJ2-7; D uncertain. This CDR3 is 13 amino acids long. Trimming stripped 3 bases from V and 3 bases from J, with 9 bases between. CDR1 LNHDA and CDR2 SQIVND come from the germline V gene (reference sequence). CDR3 region: CASSMSQNYEQYF. The CDR3 DNA follows: TGTGCCAGTAGTATGTCACAAAACTACGAGCAGTACTTC.

The chain has TRBV2 and TRBJ2-7, with unresolved D. With 4 bases removed from V and 0 bases from J, the gap between germline ends came to 16 bases. Per germline, CDR1 SNHLY and CDR2 FYNNEI. This CDR3 has 16 amino acids. CDR3 region: CASSGVTATLSYEQYF. In DNA, the CDR3 is TGTGCCAGCAGTGGTGTAACTGCCACTCTCTCCTACGAGCAGTACTTC.

The chain combines TRBV7-9 with TRBJ2-5; D is ambiguous. With the DNA end fitting TRBJ2-7 better, the J assignment may be wrong. The CDR3 totals 12 residues. Germline CDR1 SEHNR, CDR2 FQNEAQ (reference sequence). CDR3 in amino acids: CASSTRTYEQYF. CDR3 DNA sequence: TGTGCCAGCAGCACCCGGACCTACGAGCAGTACTTC.

Of note for this clone: The sample carries other DNA sequences with the same CDR3. J is TRBJ2-3 and V is TRBV11-2, with 9 bases matching TRBD2. The CDR3 has 16 amino acids. Germline values: CDR1 SGHAT, CDR2 FQNNGV. V trimming: 1 base; J trimming: 2 bases; junction bases outside the gene matches: 4. CDR3 sequence: CASSLGLAGSTDTQYF. For the CDR3, the DNA is TGTGCCAGCAGCTTAGGTCTAGCGGGATCCACAGATACGCAGTATTTT.

The V gene is TRBV28, the J gene TRBJ2-1; unclear D gene. The length of the CDR3 is 13 residues. Per germline, CDR1 MDHEN and CDR2 SYDVKM. Trimming removed 4 bases at V and 8 bases at J, with 12 bases between. CDR3 nucleotide sequence: TGTGCCAGCAGTTCCCGTGACACCCATGAGCAGTTCTTC. Translating gives CASSSRDTHEQFF.

The chain carries TRBV15 and TRBJ2-7; the D gene is possibly TRBD1 (6 bases). The V end was cut by 8 bases, the J end by 3 bases, with 14 bases between. The germline V gene has CDR1 LNHNV and CDR2 YYDKDF (reference sequence). This CDR3 contains 13 residues. CDR3 amino acids: CATSQGRNYEQYF. DNA for the CDR3: TGTGCCACCTCCCAGGGGCGGAACTACGAGCAGTACTTC.

This clone came up once. The chain combines TRBV19 with TRBJ2-7; TRBD2 matches 16 bases. The germline CDR1 and CDR2 sequences are LNHDA and SQIVND (reference sequence). The CDR3 has 17 residues. The junction had 9 bases not matched to a gene; V was cut back by 7 bases and J by 3 bases. CDR3 nucleotides: TGTGCCAGTACCACGGGACTAGCGGGAGGGCCGGACTACGAGCAGTACTTC. It yields the protein CASTTGLAGGPDYEQYF. Full variable domain (remainder filled in from reference TRBV19 and TRBJ2-7): DGGITQSPKYLFRKEGQNVTLSCEQNLNHDAMYWYRQDPGQGLRLIYYSQIVNDFQKGDIAEGYSVSREKKESFPLTVTSAQKNPTAFYLCASTTGLAGGPDYEQYFGPGTRLTVT.

J is TRBJ2-7 and V is TRBV2; 14 nucleotides match TRBD2. The germline V gene encodes CDR1 SNHLY and CDR2 FYNNEI. The CDR3 covers 14 residues. V trimming: 5 bases; J trimming: 6 bases; junction bases outside the gene matches: 3. The CDR3 nucleotides read TGTGCCAGCAGTTTGACTAGCGGGAGGGCCGAGCAGTACTTC. The encoded protein is CASSLTSGRAEQYF.

V is TRBV19 and J is TRBJ1-5; 9 positions agree with TRBD1. The CDR3 loop spans 16 amino acids. The germline V gene encodes CDR1 LNHDA and CDR2 SQIVND (reference sequence). The trim removed 5 bases at V and 5 bases at J, leaving 10 bases unmatched. CDR3 sequence reads: CASSPEQGASHQPQHF. CDR3 sequence (DNA): TGTGCCAGTAGTCCGGAACAGGGGGCGAGCCATCAGCCCCAGCATTTT.

The V and J genes are TRBV7-8 and TRBJ1-1, with a weak D call TRBD1 (6 bases). The germline V gene has CDR1 SGHVS and CDR2 FQNEAQ. This CDR3 has 14 amino acids. V lost 1 base and J lost 3, with 9 bases in between. Here the CDR3 DNA reads TGTGCCAGCAGCTTAGAGGCAGGGGACACTGAAGCTTTCTTT. It encodes CASSLEAGDTEAFF.

This chain uses TRBV28 with TRBJ1-5, with 7 bases matching TRBD1. V lost 6 bases to trimming and J lost 5 bases; unmatched junction nucleotides: 10. CDR1 is MDHEN, CDR2 SYDVKM, per germline. CDR3 size: 15 residues. This CDR3 is CASSQTGTVYQPQHF. The CDR3 DNA follows: TGTGCCAGCAGCCAAACCGGGACAGTTTATCAGCCCCAGCATTTT.

The V call is TRBV6-5, the J call TRBJ2-1, with a possible D match to TRBD1 (6 bases). CDR1 is MNHEY and CDR2 is SVGAGI in the germline V gene. The CDR3 runs to 14 residues. Trimming removed 2 bases at V and 9 bases at J, with 14 bases between. CDR3 nucleotide sequence: TGTGCCAGCAGTTACGGAACAGGGCCTGGTGAGCAGTTCTTC. Translation gives CASSYGTGPGEQFF.